Listed here is a single TCR beta chain. The specificity of this receptor is unknown. No qualities accompany the bases; no much larger clone lies one base away. The record originates from a study of cytomegalovirus exposure and HLA in healthy donors (dated by TCRdb to 2016 to 2017). About the study as a whole: An earlier analysis of 550 to 700 of the donors reported about 250 Gb of sequence data and some 100 million unique TCR beta sequences from 150 million to 200 million T cells. Approximately 310 gigabases of sequencing data and 80 million or so unique TCR sequences were included in an early release covering over 600 HLA-typed donors. Among the roughly 390 genotyped donors, about 85% belonged to the genetic ancestry cluster associated with self-reported Caucasian donors. The study was designed to test whether signatures of past pathogen exposure could be identified by cataloging public T cell receptors. The study profiled the T cell repertoires of 666 subjects by immunosequencing and related them to cytomegalovirus serostatus. In addition to the first cohort of roughly 700 subjects, a separate validation cohort of approximately 130 different subjects was used. To predict cytomegalovirus infection status, the study combined high-throughput TCR immunosequencing, statistical association of individual TCRs with disease status, and machine learning. To study patterns of TCR occurrence, a later analysis re-analyzed previously published TCR beta repertoires from more than 550 donors and added high-resolution HLA genotyping. Rather than using new phenotypic data, the later analysis identified candidate immune exposures from TCR beta sequences and from how often those sequences occurred across donors. An earlier analysis of a few hundred of the donors applied high-throughput TCR beta sequencing to assess whether each TCR beta V gene segment acted as functional or pseudogenic. Alongside the repertoire data, information on donor age, sex, ethnicity and CMV serostatus was compiled. A later genetic analysis used genome-wide SNP genotypes for about three fifths of the 666 donors, treating that subset as a discovery cohort. All discovery cohort repertoires had been generated on a single sequencing platform. HLA typing included class I and class II loci at four-digit resolution. Typing coverage differed by locus: A, B, C, DRB1 and DQB1 were typed in about 620-630 donors, DQA1 in roughly 500, DPA1 in around 580, and DPB1 in roughly 450. Four to six DR-DQ haplotypes were handled as single units for association and clustering, since linkage in the cohort was strong. Across 398 genotyped donors of the cohort, an average of about 240,000 unique TCR beta nucleotide sequences per donor were sequenced, and roughly 20% of those sequences were non-productive. The research as a whole found: In an earlier analysis of approximately 590 of the donors, most TCR beta V segments were observed in productive rearrangements about 87% or about 30% of the time, broadly matching IMGT annotations. According to a later analysis, parvovirus B19, influenza, CMV and Epstein-Barr virus appeared linked to several top co-occurrence clusters. While some public TCRs were present in many individuals, most TCR sequences turned up only very rarely across donors. A further reported finding was that TCR beta sequences accurately predicted the HLA-A and HLA-B alleles for most subjects in the first cohort. Because counts were too low, about 15 rarely observed V segments, including chromosome 9 orphons, were left out of the earlier analysis of 587 of the donors. The study listed 170 or so TCR beta chains as associated with cytomegalovirus. Linkage disequilibrium might explain the correlated functional status among segregating V segments, but an unknown experimental factor could not be excluded. According to the authors, the approach could potentially be generalized to other disease states and immunological phenotypes. An association between a missense DCLRE1C variant and V-gene and J-gene trimming of TCR beta chains was found in a later genetic analysis and replicated in an independent cohort. Presence/absence analyses assumed roughly uniform sequencing depth across donors, an assumption that may not hold. Some IMGT-functional V segments, including TRBV6-2 and TRBV6-3, could not be told apart with the 87-base-pair reads, so those segments were excluded. A few of the identified cytomegalovirus-associated TCR beta chains were confirmed in vitro to be specific for cytomegalovirus antigens. A later analysis found that TCR association rates varied across HLA loci, with DRB1 alleles showing the most associated TCRs and HLA-C alleles the fewest. In both the original and validation cohorts, the classifier was reported to diagnose cytomegalovirus status with high specificity and sensitivity. Because some donors lacked HLA typing at each locus, the association tests relied only on the typed subset. According to a later analysis, most CMV-associated TCR beta chains appeared to be HLA-restricted, and the HLA associations seemed to be driven largely by CMV exposure. In a later genetic analysis, fewer N-insertions in productive TCRs were reported among donors in an Asian-associated ancestry cluster than the approximately 630-donor mean. Immune exposure information for the cohort was limited to CMV serostatus. When HLA alleles, especially DR and DQ, strongly co-occurred, attributing TCR associations to individual alleles was difficult. Compared with equally common non-associated chains, HLA-associated TCR beta chains in a later analysis were more clonally expanded and had lower generation probabilities. The cohort was sequenced for TCR beta chains only, and without alpha or paired-chain data the features that could be detected were limited. A later analysis associated 15,000 to 20,000 TCR beta sequences with specific HLA alleles at a false discovery rate of 0.05. A cluster of highly shared sequence variants was judged likely to represent a technical artifact of the sequencing pipeline.

Via the germline V gene, CDR1 is SQVTM and CDR2 ANQGSEA. From the cysteine up to the phenylalanine, the CDR3 has a length of 14 residues. Of all the DNA, just the CDR3 is kept, 42 bases in frame from base 1. V loses 5 bases, J loses 3 bases, and the germline ends lie 16 bases apart. Library generation was performed with the immunoSEQ multiplex PCR assay. For the multiplex PCR, a mixture combining 60 forward primers for TCR Vbeta segments and 13 reverse primers for TCR Jbeta segments was used. A multiplex PCR assay on genomic DNA amplified the CDR3 region of rearranged TCR beta genes. The Illumina HiSeq System was used to sequence the amplified TCR beta libraries as 87-base-pair reads. The published analysis was carried out like this. A later analysis counted approximately 74 million unique TCR beta chains across the approximately 700 repertoires, and around 12 million of these chains were shared by at least two donors. A nearest-neighbor algorithm error-corrected the raw reads and collapsed the reads into unique sequences, merging closely related sequences to remove PCR and sequencing errors. Alignment of CDR3 sequences to IMGT reference sequences was used to assign V, D and J gene segments. For a sequence to be retained, a match of at least six nucleotides to both a V gene segment and a J gene segment was required. Rearrangements were classified as productive when the CDR3 lacked stop codons and remained in frame with V and J, and all other rearrangements were classified as non-productive. CDR3 was defined by IMGT convention, running from the second conserved V-encoded cysteine to the conserved J-encoded phenylalanine. The earlier analysis of about 640 of the donors excluded any sequence lacking an unambiguous match to a single V gene segment. In an earlier analysis of some 590 of the donors, V segments were called functional above 56.7% productive rearrangements and were called segregating when the between-donor standard deviation exceeded 5%. A statistical classification framework was built for diagnosing cytomegalovirus status from the catalog of TCR beta chain sequences. In a later analysis, TCR nucleotide sequences were compared against IMGT/GENE-DB human TR gene sequences so that V and J genes could be assigned. A later analysis assigned CDR3 sequences and most-parsimonious VDJ recombination scenarios with the TCRdist pipeline. In a later analysis, every TCR beta chain was defined by the combination of its CDR3 amino acid sequence and its V-gene family, and reads without a unique V-gene family were dropped. As a way to deal with suspected cross-contamination and a sequencing artifact, a later analysis dropped under 600 nucleotide sequences that were highly shared and had low generation probability. In a later analysis, a clonal expansion index for each public chain was calculated from normalized within-repertoire ranks of inferred template counts. A later analysis computed generation probabilities with a VDJ recombination model fitted to out-of-frame rearrangements, and checked the results against IGoR. In a later analysis, TCR-TCR, TCR-HLA and TCR-CMV co-occurrence was scored with hypergeometric tests, and a repertoire-size bias correction was applied to TCR pairs. A later analysis estimated false discovery rates by permuting HLA or CMV assignments 20 times. A later analysis grouped co-occurring TCRs with DBSCAN, adding TCRdist sequence similarity when clustering within HLA-allele-positive subsets. Repertoires with fewer than 30,000 or more than 120,000 public chains were left out of co-occurrence clustering, as were about five repertoires with anomalous nucleotide sharing. The clones in this table, taken by TCRdb from immuneACCESS, are in-frame only. Not every clone is retained; where verified, under half of the shortfall comes from an unresolved V gene, and the cause of the rest is unknown. V and J calls and clone size are those listed in that table; D and trimming were worked out from the DNA. In all, the sample holds tens of thousands of clones, and roughly two thirds of those were seen once. Around 16% of the sample is taken by the ten largest.

In total, approximately 610 healthy bone marrow donors made up the cohort. Cohort members were all nominally healthy when sampled, although unrecorded immune exposures were likely present. The donor tested CMV seropositive, placing the donor among the 250 to 300 seropositive members of the cohort. A peripheral blood sample was collected from each donor, and TCR beta sequencing was performed on peripheral blood mononuclear cells. The Qiagen DNeasy Blood Extraction Kit was used to extract genomic DNA from the blood cell samples. The V gene is TRBV29-1 and the J gene is TRBJ1-1, with TRBD1 as a weak D call on 5 bases. The source of this sequence is a woman aged 45-65 years in good health and CMV-seropositive. Source material: PBMCs. The CDR3 reads as follows: CSVRSGGKDTEAFF. The nucleotide sequence reads as follows: TGCAGCGTTCGGAGCGGGGGAAAGGACACTGAAGCTTTCTTT.